A selection of T cell receptor beta chains follows, all from one sample in a study of blood T cell repertoires in COVID-19. Produced via immunoSEQ multiplex PCR; TCRdb's table is partial and in-frame only. Of 210,000 or so clones in the sample, around 78% were seen once. Input material: peripheral blood. These receptors originate from a woman older than 75 with active or convalescent COVID-19. Both conserved end residues are trimmed from each CDR3. The order of the fields is V gene, J gene, CDR3 protein.

>TRBV7-3|TRBJ1-3
ASSQQGVGNTIY
>TRBV24-1|TRBJ1-6
ATSDPGARALH
>TRBV2|TRBJ2-7
ASSHRDKYYEQY
>TRBV11-2|TRBJ2-7
ASSAGFYEQY
>TRBV6-6|TRBJ2-1
ASSYSRDTEQF
>TRBV29-1|TRBJ2-1
SVETGGAPNEQF
>TRBV30|TRBJ1-2
AGLRAFGAGGRGGYT
>TRBV14|TRBJ2-3
ASSTRQGAWTDTQY
>TRBV7-2|TRBJ1-2
ASSLGGTNYGYT
>TRBV5-1|TRBJ1-1
ASSLDGGYTEAF
>TRBV7-7|TRBJ2-1
ASSPSTGNVYNEQF
>TRBV28|TRBJ1-5
ASSPPEIRVTQPQH
>TRBV29-1|TRBJ1-1
SVETGLDTEAF
>TRBV20-1|TRBJ1-1
SASRTGRNTEAF
>TRBV19|TRBJ2-1
ASSMNSGARNEQF
>TRBV7-9|TRBJ1-2
ASSLSVLYGYT